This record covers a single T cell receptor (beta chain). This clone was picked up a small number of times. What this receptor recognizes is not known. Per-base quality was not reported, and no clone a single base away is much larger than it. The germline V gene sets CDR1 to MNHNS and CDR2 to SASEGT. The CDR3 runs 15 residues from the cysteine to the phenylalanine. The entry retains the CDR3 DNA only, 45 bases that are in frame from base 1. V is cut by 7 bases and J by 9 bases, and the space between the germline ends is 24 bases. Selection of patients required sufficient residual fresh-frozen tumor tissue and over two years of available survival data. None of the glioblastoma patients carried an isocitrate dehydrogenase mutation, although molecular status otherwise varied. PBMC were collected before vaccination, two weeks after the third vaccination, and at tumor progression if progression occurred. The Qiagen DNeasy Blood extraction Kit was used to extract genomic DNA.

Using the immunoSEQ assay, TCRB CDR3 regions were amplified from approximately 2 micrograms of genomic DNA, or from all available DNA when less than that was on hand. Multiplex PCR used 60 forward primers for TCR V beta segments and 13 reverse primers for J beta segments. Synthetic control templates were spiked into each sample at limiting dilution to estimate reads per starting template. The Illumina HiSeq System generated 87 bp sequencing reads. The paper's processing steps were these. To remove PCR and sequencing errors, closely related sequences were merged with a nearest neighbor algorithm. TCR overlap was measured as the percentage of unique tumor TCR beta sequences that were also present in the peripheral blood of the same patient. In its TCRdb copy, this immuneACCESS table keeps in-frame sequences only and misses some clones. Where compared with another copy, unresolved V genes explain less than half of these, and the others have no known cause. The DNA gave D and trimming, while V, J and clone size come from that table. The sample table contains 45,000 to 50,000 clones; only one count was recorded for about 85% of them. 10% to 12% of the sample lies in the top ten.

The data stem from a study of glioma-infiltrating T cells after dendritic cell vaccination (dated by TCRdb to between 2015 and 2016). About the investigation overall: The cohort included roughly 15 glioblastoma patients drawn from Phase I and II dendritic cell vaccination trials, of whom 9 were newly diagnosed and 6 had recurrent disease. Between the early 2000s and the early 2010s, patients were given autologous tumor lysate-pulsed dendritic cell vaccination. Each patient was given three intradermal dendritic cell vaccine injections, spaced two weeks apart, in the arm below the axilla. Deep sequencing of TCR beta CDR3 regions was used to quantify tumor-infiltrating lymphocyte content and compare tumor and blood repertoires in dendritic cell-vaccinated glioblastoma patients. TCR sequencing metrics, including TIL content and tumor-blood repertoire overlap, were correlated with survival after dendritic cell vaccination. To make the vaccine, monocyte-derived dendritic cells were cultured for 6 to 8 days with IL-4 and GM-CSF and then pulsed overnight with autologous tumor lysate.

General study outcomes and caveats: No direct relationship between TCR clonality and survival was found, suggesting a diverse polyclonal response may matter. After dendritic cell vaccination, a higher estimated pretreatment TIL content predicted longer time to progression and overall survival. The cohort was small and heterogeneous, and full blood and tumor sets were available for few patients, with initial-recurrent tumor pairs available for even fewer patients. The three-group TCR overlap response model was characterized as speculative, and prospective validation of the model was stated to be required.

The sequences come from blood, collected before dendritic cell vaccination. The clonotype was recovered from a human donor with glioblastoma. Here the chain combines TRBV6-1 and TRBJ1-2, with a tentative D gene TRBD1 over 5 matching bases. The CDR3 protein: CASTLFGGSGTSYTF. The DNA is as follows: TGTGCCAGCACCCTATTTGGGGGGTCGGGAACCAGCTACACCTTC.